This T cell receptor (beta chain) appears in the sequencing data of a study of PD-1 blockade in mismatch repair-deficient tumors. The wider study: Enrolled about 2012-2016, patients had progressing, pretreated mismatch repair-deficient cancers of over nine types. Findings of the study overall: After pembrolizumab, tumor-resident clones rose rapidly, then generally contracted before radiologic responses.

Sequencing was performed with immunoSEQ multiplex PCR; in TCRdb, only in-frame clones are kept and a portion is missing. Of 100,000 to 150,000 clones listed, 86% were seen once; the top ten hold less than 15%. A word on this clone: The target antigen is unknown.

Per the germline V gene, CDR1 is LGHNA and CDR2 is YSLEER. V dropped 1 base and J dropped 6; count of bases not matched to a gene: 10. CDR3 length: 16 residues. A few pembrolizumab responders had their TCRs sequenced. The specimen comprised peripheral blood, sampled 44 weeks after starting pembrolizumab. This receptor was taken from an adult with mismatch repair-deficient cancer. The chain is built from TRBV4-3 and TRBJ2-7; TRBD1 aligns across 9 bases. The CDR3 region has the DNA TGCGCCAGCAGCCAAGTGATAGGGACAGGGTTTTCCGAGCAGTACTTC. Translation gives CASSQVIGTGFSEQYF.